These T cell receptor beta chains were read from a single sample in a study of blood T cells in healthy people across ages. One entry per CDR3 protein, called by TCRdb with MiXCR from the 5' RACE reads. Of 700,000 to 850,000 distinct CDR3 sequences in the sample, about 55% were seen once. The sequenced material came from blood. Receptor source: a man at least 80 years old in good health. CDR3s include the opening cysteine and the closing phenylalanine or tryptophan. Each record gives: V gene, clone size, J gene, D gene, CDR3 protein, CDR3 DNA. The D gene is left open where the match is weak. Size is stated for part of the rows, as once, few or many counts, or as a class when the clone is expanded.

V gene: TRBV4-2
clone size: -
J gene: TRBJ2-3
D gene: -
CDR3 protein: CASSIGIGGADTQYF
CDR3 DNA: TGTGCCAGCAGCATTGGTATTGGAGGGGCAGATACGCAGTATTTT

V gene: TRBV6-6
clone size: -
J gene: TRBJ1-4
D gene: -
CDR3 protein: CATRLDPGDEKLFF
CDR3 DNA: TGTGCCACTCGATTGGACCCAGGGGATGAAAAACTGTTTTTT

V gene: TRBV7-2
clone size: few
J gene: TRBJ2-3
D gene: -
CDR3 protein: CASSLPRLGDRYAYF
CDR3 DNA: TGTGCCAGCAGCCTCCCAAGGCTGGGGGATAGATACGCGTATTTT

V gene: TRBV18
clone size: few
J gene: TRBJ2-3
D gene: -
CDR3 protein: CASATLGTDTQYF
CDR3 DNA: TGTGCCAGCGCAACACTAGGCACAGATACGCAGTATTTT

V gene: TRBV6-5
clone size: few
J gene: TRBJ1-6
D gene: -
CDR3 protein: CASKEGAYNSPLHF
CDR3 DNA: TGTGCCAGCAAGGAGGGGGCCTATAATTCACCCCTCCACTTT

V gene: TRBV20-1
clone size: -
J gene: TRBJ2-2
D gene: -
CDR3 protein: CSAKQGVIGELFF
CDR3 DNA: TGCAGTGCTAAGCAGGGAGTCATCGGGGAGCTGTTTTTT

V gene: TRBV10-3
clone size: -
J gene: TRBJ1-2
D gene: -
CDR3 protein: CAISDTNCGYTF
CDR3 DNA: TGTGCCATCAGTGATACCAACTGTGGCTACACCTTC

V gene: TRBV20-1
clone size: -
J gene: TRBJ2-7
D gene: TRBD2
CDR3 protein: CGASPGLASYEQYF
CDR3 DNA: TGCGGTGCTAGCCCCGGACTAGCCTCCTACGAGCAGTACTTC

V gene: TRBV5-1
clone size: -
J gene: TRBJ2-5
D gene: -
CDR3 protein: CASSNRPGHRDEQYF
CDR3 DNA: TGCGCCAGCAGCAACCGGCCCGGCCATCGCGATGAGCAGTACTTC

V gene: TRBV21-1
clone size: -
J gene: TRBJ2-7
D gene: -
CDR3 protein: CASSIRRGFSYEQYF
CDR3 DNA: TGTGCCAGCAGCATTAGGCGGGGTTTCTCCTACGAGCAGTACTTC

V gene: TRBV7-2
clone size: -
J gene: TRBJ2-5
D gene: TRBD1
CDR3 protein: CASRGQKGTQYF
CDR3 DNA: TGTGCCAGCAGGGGACAGAAAGGGACCCAGTACTTC

V gene: TRBV9
clone size: -
J gene: TRBJ1-5
D gene: -
CDR3 protein: CASSAGGAGQPQHF
CDR3 DNA: TGTGCCAGCAGCGCGGGGGGGGCTGGGCAGCCCCAGCATTTT

V gene: TRBV27
clone size: -
J gene: TRBJ2-2
D gene: -
CDR3 protein: CASSSHFTGELFF
CDR3 DNA: TGTGCCAGCAGTTCCCACTTCACCGGGGAGCTGTTTTTT

V gene: TRBV3-1
clone size: few
J gene: TRBJ1-1
D gene: -
CDR3 protein: CASSQDGGAEAFF
CDR3 DNA: TGTGCCAGCAGCCAAGATGGGGGTGCTGAAGCTTTCTTT

V gene: TRBV7-2
clone size: few
J gene: TRBJ2-3
D gene: TRBD2
CDR3 protein: CASSPPGREGADTQYF
CDR3 DNA: TGTGCCAGCAGCCCCCCGGGGCGGGAGGGGGCAGATACGCAGTATTTT

V gene: TRBV6-4
clone size: -
J gene: TRBJ2-7
D gene: TRBD1
CDR3 protein: CATTTGTGGYEQYF
CDR3 DNA: TGTGCCACAACTACCGGGACAGGGGGCTACGAGCAGTACTTC

V gene: TRBV12-3/TRBV12-4
clone size: few
J gene: TRBJ1-4
D gene: -
CDR3 protein: CASSLLGGNEKLFF
CDR3 DNA: TGTGCCAGCAGTTTATTGGGGGGGAATGAAAAACTGTTTTTT

V gene: TRBV9
clone size: -
J gene: TRBJ2-2
D gene: TRBD2
CDR3 protein: CASSVEASGTGELFF
CDR3 DNA: TGTGCCAGCAGCGTAGAGGCTAGCGGGACCGGGGAGCTGTTTTTT

V gene: TRBV5-1
clone size: -
J gene: TRBJ1-1
D gene: -
CDR3 protein: CASRDGSNTEAFF
CDR3 DNA: TGCGCCAGCAGGGACGGTTCCAACACTGAAGCTTTCTTT

V gene: TRBV5-1
clone size: -
J gene: TRBJ2-1
D gene: -
CDR3 protein: CASSLVRNNYNEQFF
CDR3 DNA: TGCGCCAGCAGCTTGGTGCGGAATAACTACAATGAGCAGTTCTTC

V gene: TRBV18
clone size: -
J gene: TRBJ2-5
D gene: TRBD1
CDR3 protein: CASSLLTGGIKDEQYF
CDR3 DNA: TGTGCCAGCTCACTATTGACAGGGGGAATAAAGGATGAGCAGTACTTC

V gene: TRBV11-2
clone size: few
J gene: TRBJ2-1
D gene: -
CDR3 protein: CASSLAPQRNNEQFF
CDR3 DNA: TGTGCCAGCAGCTTAGCCCCCCAGCGTAACAATGAGCAGTTCTTC

V gene: TRBV10-3
clone size: few
J gene: TRBJ2-1
D gene: -
CDR3 protein: CAIGKDGPHNEQFF
CDR3 DNA: TGTGCCATCGGGAAAGATGGACCTCACAATGAGCAGTTCTTC

V gene: TRBV4-2
clone size: -
J gene: TRBJ2-3
D gene: TRBD2
CDR3 protein: CASSQGGRAAGTHSTQYF
CDR3 DNA: TGTGCCAGCAGCCAAGGCGGGAGGGCCGCCGGGACCCACTCGACGCAGTATTTT

V gene: TRBV20-1
clone size: -
J gene: TRBJ2-1
D gene: -
CDR3 protein: CSSGKGPRNEQFF
CDR3 DNA: TGCAGTTCTGGAAAGGGTCCGCGGAATGAGCAGTTCTTC

V gene: TRBV6-2/TRBV6-3
clone size: -
J gene: TRBJ2-5
D gene: -
CDR3 protein: CASSYGGTLGKNIRYF
CDR3 DNA: TGTGCCAGCAGTTACGGAGGGACCCTTGGCAAAAACATTCGGTACTTC

V gene: TRBV28
clone size: -
J gene: TRBJ2-6
D gene: -
CDR3 protein: CASSGGTPSGANVLTF
CDR3 DNA: TGTGCCAGCAGCGGGGGGACACCCTCTGGGGCCAACGTCCTGACTTTC

V gene: TRBV3-1
clone size: -
J gene: TRBJ2-1
D gene: TRBD2
CDR3 protein: CASSQEPGLDLYNEQFF
CDR3 DNA: TGTGCCAGCAGCCAAGAACCGGGACTAGACCTCTACAATGAGCAGTTCTTC

V gene: TRBV28
clone size: once
J gene: TRBJ2-7
D gene: -
CDR3 protein: CASSSRAGEPYEQYF
CDR3 DNA: TGTGCCAGCAGCTCTCGCGCAGGGGAACCCTACGAGCAGTACTTC

V gene: TRBV28
clone size: many
J gene: TRBJ1-1
D gene: -
CDR3 protein: CASSPATEAFF
CDR3 DNA: TGTGCCAGCAGTCCAGCAACTGAAGCTTTCTTT

V gene: TRBV29-1
clone size: -
J gene: TRBJ1-2
D gene: TRBD1
CDR3 protein: CSVSTGDGYTF
CDR3 DNA: TGCAGCGTTTCTACAGGGGATGGCTACACCTTC